This T cell receptor beta chain was observed in a study of shared clonotypes between healthy human individuals (TCRdb year 2020). Context from the whole study: The cohort comprised a couple of women and a few men aged 18 to 49 years. Per donor, leukapheresis produced somewhere between about 0.85 and 8.9 billion PBMCs. Libraries were prepared and TCR repertoires were sequenced by different laboratories using diverse techniques, in order to increase sequencing depth and limit assay-specific biases. To estimate repertoire size and how much clonotype sharing occurs between individuals, the study deeply sequenced the blood TCR repertoires of several healthy adults. For each donor, CD4 naive and CD4 memory were each run on three plates, CD8 naive on two plates, and CD8 memory on one plate. Points the paper makes about the study in general: Pairwise subsampling led to the expectation that sequencing depth would affect the degree of clonotype sharing among donors. Sampling was limited to blood, and TCR repertoires in tissue likely differ from TCR repertoires in blood. Naive subsets generally had larger estimated clonotype richness than memory subsets did. The genetic and exposure-history diversity represented was limited by the small number of donors. Incomplete sequencing was indicated by rarefaction of sorted-subset datasets, despite the large sequencing depth. Across four donors, approximately 5% of naive CD4, more than 3% of naive CD8, about 2.3% of memory CD4, and 0.4% of memory CD8 clonotypes were shared. Clonotypes shared by all four sorted-subset donors showed higher generation probabilities than non-shared clonotypes.

The CDR3 holds 18 amino acids from the cysteine to the phenylalanine. Only the CDR3 DNA stays, 54 bases, in frame from base 1. Trimming costs V 2 bases and J 2 bases, and their ends lie 21 bases apart. The germline V gene sets CDR1 to MDHEN and CDR2 to SYDVKM. Worth noting for this clone: Its antigen target is currently unknown. No per-base quality is available; no much larger clone lies one base away.

The donors were healthy, HIV-negative adults who had no recently reported acute infections or vaccinations. Every donor was a Caucasian adult living in Nashville, Tennessee, USA. Magnetic negative selection was used to enrich CD4+ T cells, after which naive cells were positively selected on CD45RA and the negative fraction became the memory subset. Blood was collected by leukapheresis, and PBMCs were isolated by Ficoll-Histopaque density gradient centrifugation and then cryopreserved in liquid nitrogen vapor phase. Analytical flow cytometry was used to check the purity and quantity of each magnetically sorted T cell population. Genomic DNA was isolated from each sorted fraction and quantified by UV absorbance on a Nanodrop 2000c. Using the deep immunoSEQ assay, multiplex PCR amplified TCR CDR3 regions from genomic DNA. For each cell subset, the extracted genomic DNA was distributed evenly across all wells of several immunoSEQ 96-well plates, and each plate served as one replicate. For sorted subsets, each replicate PCR was loaded with about 200 ng genomic DNA, equivalent to about 33,000 T cell genomes. Purified libraries were measured with a Qubit 3.0 fluorometer, size-checked on a Bioanalyzer 2100, and measured again with the KAPA Library Quantification kit. Each immunoSEQ 96-well plate was sequenced on its own single-read 150-cycle Illumina NextSeq 550 flow cell. As for how the authors treated the data: Because the immunoSEQ output included only junctional sequences and no quality scores, the filtering could not be the same as the filtering used for full-length reads. To assign V/J genes and CDR3, sequences were annotated using PyIR, a Python wrapper for IgBLAST v1.9, with IMGT germline references. Any read was removed if the V/J assignment was weak (E-value above 1e-6), the CDR3 was missing, or the read contained stop codons, out-of-frame junctions, or ambiguous translated residues. V3J clonotypes were defined as sequences sharing the same inferred V gene, J gene, and CDR3 amino acid sequence. Percentage overlap between repertoires was calculated by dividing the number of shared unique clonotypes by the size of the smaller repertoire. Three approaches were used to assess repertoire richness: RTK rarefaction, the Chao1 estimator, and Recon v2.1 estimates of unobserved clonotypes. Generation probabilities were computed with OLGA for all TCRbeta clonotypes obtained by the gDNA method from a handful of donors. TCRdb took this table from immuneACCESS and kept in-frame rearrangements with V and J called. Such tables lack part of the clones; where checked against another copy, unresolved V genes explain under half of the gap, and the rest is unexplained. The D gene and trimming were derived from the DNA, and the V and J assignments and clone size from that table. This sample lists some 1 million clones; more than 65% were detected once. The top ten clonotypes cover around 1.5% of the sample.

The clonotype was recovered from a man between 18 and 35 years old in good health. What was sequenced was memory CD4+ T cells sorted from blood. Per the publication, the cell subset or site label means: CD45RA-negative fraction. Recombination connected TRBV28 to TRBJ1-1; 5 matching bases give a weak D call of TRBD1. This receptor has the CDR3 CASSLKRGTSFSNTEAFF. DNA sequence: TGTGCCAGCAGTTTAAAGAGGGGTACCTCCTTTTCAAACACTGAAGCTTTCTTT.